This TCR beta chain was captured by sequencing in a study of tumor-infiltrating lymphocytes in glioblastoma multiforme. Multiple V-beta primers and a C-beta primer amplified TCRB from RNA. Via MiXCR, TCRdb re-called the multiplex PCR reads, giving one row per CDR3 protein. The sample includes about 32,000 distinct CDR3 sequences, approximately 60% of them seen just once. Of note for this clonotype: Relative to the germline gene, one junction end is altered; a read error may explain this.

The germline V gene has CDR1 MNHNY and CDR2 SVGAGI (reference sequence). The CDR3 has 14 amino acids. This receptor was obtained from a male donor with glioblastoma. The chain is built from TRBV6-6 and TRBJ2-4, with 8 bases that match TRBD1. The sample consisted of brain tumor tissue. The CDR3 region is CASSPGDRQNILYF. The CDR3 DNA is TGTGCCAGCAGTCCTGGGGACAGGCAAAACATTCTGTACTTC.